This T cell receptor beta chain was identified during a study of blood T cell repertoires in COVID-19. Study context: The study drew acute and convalescent COVID-19 samples from the United States, Italy and Spain.

How the authors handled the data: For nucleated cells, counts were estimated from reference gene primer amplification. Only in-frame clones appear in the TCRdb table, and some are missing; sequencing was by immunoSEQ multiplex PCR. V, J and clone size were drawn from that table, and D and trimming were deduced from the DNA. Of over 110,000 clones listed, approximately 88% were seen once; the top ten hold under 7%. Those enrolled, adults aged roughly 18 to 95 years, came from some 23 US areas. Clinical history as reported by participants underpinned cohort assignment. Germline V gene sequence: CDR1 SGHNT, CDR2 YYREEE (reference sequence). The CDR3 is 14 residues long. V was pared by 4 bases and J by 4 bases, with 5 bases of the junction left unmatched.

The source of this sequence is a man aged 35 to 55 with acute COVID-19. The sample comprised PBMCs or T cells enriched from blood (not recorded which). The chain employs TRBV5-4 and TRBJ1-2; 9 bases fit TRBD1. In DNA form, the CDR3 reads TGTGCCAGCAGCCCCCCGACAGGGGGCTATGGCTACACCTTC. Translation gives CASSPPTGGYGYTF.